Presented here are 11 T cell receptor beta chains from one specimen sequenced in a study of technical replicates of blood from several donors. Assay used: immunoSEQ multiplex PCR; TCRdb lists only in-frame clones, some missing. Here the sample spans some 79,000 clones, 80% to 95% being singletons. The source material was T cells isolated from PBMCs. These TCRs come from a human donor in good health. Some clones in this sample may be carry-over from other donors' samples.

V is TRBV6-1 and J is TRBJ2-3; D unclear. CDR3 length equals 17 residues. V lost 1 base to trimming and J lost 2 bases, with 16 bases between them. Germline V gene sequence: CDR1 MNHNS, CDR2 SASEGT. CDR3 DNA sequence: TGTGCCAGCAGTGAAGATAGAAACGTACTAAACACAGATACGCAGTATTTT. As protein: CASSEDRNVLNTDTQYF.

The CDR3 protein is CASSSGGEAFF. For the CDR3, the DNA is TGTGCCAGCAGCTCAGGAGGTGAAGCTTTCTTT. This sequence joins TRBV11-3 and TRBJ1-1; no reliable D call. The CDR3 extends over 11 amino acids. The V gene's germline CDR1 is SGHNT and CDR2 YENEEA. Trimming cost V 4 bases and J 7 bases, with 7 bases left between them.

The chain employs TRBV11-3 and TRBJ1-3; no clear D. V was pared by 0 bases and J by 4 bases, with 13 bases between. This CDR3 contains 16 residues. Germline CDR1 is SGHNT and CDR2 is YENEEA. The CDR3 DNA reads TGTGCCAGCAGCTTAGACCCCCCCAGATTCGGAAACACCATATATTTT. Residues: CASSLDPPRFGNTIYF.

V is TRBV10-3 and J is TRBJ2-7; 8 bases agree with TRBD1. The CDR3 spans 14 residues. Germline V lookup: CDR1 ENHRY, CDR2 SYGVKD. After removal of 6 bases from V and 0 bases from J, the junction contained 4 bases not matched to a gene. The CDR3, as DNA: TGTGCCATCAGAAGACAGGGGAGCTCCTACGAGCAGTACTTC. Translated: CAIRRQGSSYEQYF.

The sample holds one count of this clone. The CDR3 reads CASSLEGEWYNEQFF. In DNA form, the CDR3 reads TGCGCCAGCAGCTTGGAGGGAGAGTGGTACAATGAGCAGTTCTTC. The chain employs TRBV5-1 and TRBJ2-1; D may be TRBD2 (5 bases). Germline V lookup: CDR1 SGHRS, CDR2 YFSETQ. The ends were cut back, 0 bases at V and 4 bases at J, with 11 bases in the middle. CDR3 size: 15 residues.

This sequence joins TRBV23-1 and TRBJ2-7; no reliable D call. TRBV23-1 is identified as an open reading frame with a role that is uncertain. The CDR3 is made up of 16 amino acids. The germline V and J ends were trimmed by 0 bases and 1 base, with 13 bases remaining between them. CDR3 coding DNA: TGCGCCAGCAGTCAATCCGAACGGCGGATTTCCTACGAGCAGTACTTC. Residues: CASSQSERRISYEQYF.

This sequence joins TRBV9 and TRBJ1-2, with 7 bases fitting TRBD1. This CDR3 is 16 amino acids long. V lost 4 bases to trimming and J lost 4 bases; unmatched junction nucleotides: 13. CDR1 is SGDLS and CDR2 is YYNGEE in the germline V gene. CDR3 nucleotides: TGTGCCAGCAGCCCAATCTACAGGGGTGGGAGCTATGGCTACACCTTC. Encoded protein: CASSPIYRGGSYGYTF.

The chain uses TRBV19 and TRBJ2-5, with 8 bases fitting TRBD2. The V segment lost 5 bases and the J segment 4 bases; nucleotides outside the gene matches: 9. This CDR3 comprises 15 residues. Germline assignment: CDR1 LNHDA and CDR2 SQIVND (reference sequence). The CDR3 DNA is TGTGCCAGTAGTCACCCGGGACTAGGAATAGAGACCCAGTACTTC. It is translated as CASSHPGLGIETQYF.

As DNA, the CDR3 is TGTGCCACCAGCAGACAGGGGGCAAGGATAGATACGCAGTATTTT. Translating it yields CATSRQGARIDTQYF. The chain couples TRBV15 to TRBJ2-3; 8 positions match TRBD1. The CDR3 has 15 amino acids. Germline-derived CDR1 and CDR2 are LNHNV and YYDKDF (reference sequence). V lost 2 bases to trimming and J lost 5 bases; unmatched junction nucleotides: 6.

CDR3 region: CASSWGDRDGDEQFF. The CDR3, as DNA: TGTGCCAGCAGCTGGGGGGACCGGGACGGCGATGAGCAGTTCTTC. The V gene is TRBV7-3, the J gene TRBJ2-1; possibly TRBD2 for D (6 bases). V was shortened by 4 bases and J by 8 bases, with 18 bases between the two germline ends. The CDR3 length is 15 residues. Germline CDR1 and CDR2: SGHTA and FQGTGA.

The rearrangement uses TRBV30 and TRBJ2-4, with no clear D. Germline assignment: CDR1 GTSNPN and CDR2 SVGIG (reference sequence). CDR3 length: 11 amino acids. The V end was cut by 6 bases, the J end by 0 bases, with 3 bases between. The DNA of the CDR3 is TGTGCCTGCTTAGCCAAAAACATTCAGTACTTC. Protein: CACLAKNIQYF.